Following are 8 T cell receptor beta chains from one sample sequenced in a study of CD8 T cells in ankylosing spondylitis. Broader study findings: A TCR beta motif of eight highly homologous variants appeared characteristic of ankylosing spondylitis blood.

Their antigen targets remain unknown. TCRdb analysed the 5' RACE reads with MiXCR anew, one entry per CDR3 protein. The sample carries just under 550,000 distinct CDR3 sequences, about an eighth recorded once. The sample consisted of blood, either unsorted or a sorted T cell fraction (not recorded which). These receptors originate from a male donor with ankylosing spondylitis.

This clonotype was counted between two and nine times. This rearrangement joins TRBV7-9 to TRBJ2-7; 7 nucleotides align to TRBD2. CDR1 is SEHNR, CDR2 FQNEAQ, per germline (reference sequence). The CDR3 has 15 residues. With V trimmed by 5 bases and J by 6 bases, 13 bases remained unmatched. The CDR3: CASSPGLGESSEQYF. The CDR3 nucleotides read TGTGCCAGCAGCCCAGGACTAGGGGAGTCCAGCGAGCAGTACTTC. Complete variable domain (other parts from reference TRBV7-9 and TRBJ2-7): DTGVSQNPRHKITKRGQNVTFRCDPISEHNRLYWYRQTLGQGPEFLTYFQNEAQLEKSRLLSDRFSAERPKGSFSTLEIQRTEQGDSAMYLCASSPGLGESSEQYFGPGTRLTVT.

Only a few counts were recorded for this clonotype. The rearrangement uses TRBV12-3 or TRBV12-4 and TRBJ2-1; 9 nucleotides agree with TRBD2. Trimming at V came to 6 bases and at J to 3 bases, leaving 6 bases not matched to a gene. The CDR3 spans 15 residues. Here the CDR3 DNA reads TGTGCCAGCAGCCCGGCAGCGGGAGGCTACAATGAGCAGTTCTTC. Amino acids: CASSPAAGGYNEQFF.

This clonotype has just a few counts. The chain joins TRBV29-1 to TRBJ2-2; 12 bases map to TRBD2. The CDR3 loop spans 14 amino acids. CDR1 is SQVTM, CDR2 ANQGSEA, per germline. V trimming: 7 bases; J trimming: 3 bases; junction bases outside the gene matches: 3. For the CDR3, the DNA is TGCAGCGCGAGACTAGCGGGAGACACCGGGGAGCTGTTTTTT. It encodes CSARLAGDTGELFF.

Only a few counts were recorded for this clonotype. The V call is TRBV5-1, the J call TRBJ2-7, with D maybe TRBD1 (7 bases). The CDR3 covers 18 residues. V shed 0 bases and J shed 5 bases, with 24 bases lying between them. Germline-derived CDR1 and CDR2 are SGHRS and YFSETQ. CDR3 in DNA: TGCGCCAGCAGCTTGGCATTCGCACGGGGGACAGTGGGCCACGAGCAGTACTTC. Its protein product is CASSLAFARGTVGHEQYF.

This chain uses TRBV3-1 with TRBJ2-1, with 14 bases matching TRBD2. This CDR3 is built from 14 residues. From germline, CDR1 is LGHDT and CDR2 YNNKEL (reference sequence). The ends lost 1 base at V and 10 bases at J; junction bases unmatched: 0. CDR3 protein: CASSQGTSGREQFF. The CDR3 bases are TGTGCCAGCAGCCAAGGGACTAGCGGGAGGGAGCAGTTCTTC.

This clonotype has more than one count but fewer than ten. The rearrangement links TRBV5-1 to TRBJ1-1; D unresolved. The length of the CDR3 is 15 residues. V was cut by 3 bases and J by 0 bases, with 12 bases left in between. The germline gives CDR1 SGHRS, CDR2 YFSETQ. CDR3 loop: CASSSLNSMNTEAFF. Written as DNA, the CDR3 is TGCGCCAGCAGCTCCTTGAACAGCATGAACACTGAAGCTTTCTTT.

This clonotype was counted at least ten times. As DNA, the CDR3 is TGTGCCACCAGCAGAGATGGGTCCGGTGAAGCTTTCTTT. It codes for CATSRDGSGEAFF. The chain uses TRBV15 and TRBJ1-1; D gene uncertain. Trimming took 0 bases from V and 7 from J, leaving 9 bases between them. CDR1 and CDR2 from the germline V gene are LNHNV and YYDKDF (reference sequence). The CDR3 has 13 residues.

The chain uses TRBV11-2 and TRBJ2-1; 8 positions match TRBD1. The trim removed 3 bases at V and 9 bases at J, leaving 7 bases unmatched. CDR3 length: 14 residues. From germline, CDR1 is SGHAT and CDR2 FQNNGV. CDR3 coding DNA: TGTGCCAGCAGCTTGACAGGGGCTATAGGTGAGCAGTTCTTC. This sequence encodes CASSLTGAIGEQFF. Looking up the rest from reference TRBV11-2 and TRBJ2-1 gives the full variable domain: EAGVAQSPRYKIIEKRQSVAFWCNPISGHATLYWYQQILGQGPKLLIQFQNNGVVDDSQLPKDRFSAERLKGVDSTLKIQPAKLEDSAVYLCASSLTGAIGEQFFGPGTRLTVL.